This TCR beta chain was documented in a study of blood T cell repertoires in COVID-19. At the level of the study: Samples came from the United States, Italy and Spain, spanning acute and convalescent COVID-19. Sample material is recorded as cDNA or gDNA derived from T cells, B-cell-depleted T cells, or PBMCs.

The CDR3 consists of 15 residues. The V end lost 6 bases, the J end lost 1 base, and 14 bases lay between the germline ends. The germline CDR1 and CDR2 sequences are MDHEN and SYDVKM. Authors' data handling: Scientists estimated how many nucleated cells there were by amplifying reference gene primers. Sequenced by immunoSEQ multiplex PCR; TCRdb stores in-frame clones only, minus some. Clonal size and the V and J genes are those of that table, whereas D and trimming came from the DNA. Among a few hundred thousand clones listed, more than 75% were seen once. The clonotype originates from a woman in her fifties or sixties with acute or convalescent COVID-19. The V call is TRBV28, the J call TRBJ2-3, with D possibly matching TRBD1 (5 bases). The material sequenced was peripheral blood. The CDR3: CASSLITGGTDTQYF. As DNA, the CDR3 is TGTGCCAGCAGCCTAATTACAGGTGGCACAGATACGCAGTATTTT.